Listed below are T cell receptor beta chains from one sample, sequenced in a study of shared clonotypes between healthy human individuals. This table comes from immunoSEQ multiplex PCR, and its TCRdb copy is limited to in-frame clones, with some not included. Here the sample spans approximately 840,000 clones, around 96% being singletons. The sample taken for sequencing was naive CD8+ T cells sorted from blood. Receptors originate from a man aged 25-45 years in good health. CDR3s include the opening cysteine and the closing phenylalanine or tryptophan. A D gene is named only where the DNA matches it firmly. Clone size, where shown, is once, few, many, or a class for clones that have expanded.

J,V,size,D,DNA,CDR3
TRBJ2-7,TRBV7-9,NA,TRBD2,TGTGCCAGCAGCTTAATAAGCGGGAGGGCCGACGAGCAGTACTTC,CASSLISGRADEQYF
TRBJ2-1,TRBV7-2,NA,NA,TGTGCCAGCAGCCAGCCGGTTTACAATGAGCAGTTCTTC,CASSQPVYNEQFF
TRBJ2-5,TRBV7-2,NA,TRBD2,TGTGCCAGCAGAACCGAGCTAGCGGCACAAGAGACCCAGTACTTC,CASRTELAAQETQYF
TRBJ2-7,TRBV27,NA,NA,TGTGCCAGCAGTCTATCTGGGGGGCGCGGGTACGAGCAGTACTTC,CASSLSGGRGYEQYF
TRBJ2-3,TRBV6-1,NA,TRBD2,TGTGCCAGCAGTGAGTGGACTAGCGGTACAGATACGCAGTATTTT,CASSEWTSGTDTQYF
TRBJ1-1,TRBV10-2,NA,TRBD1,TGCGCCAGCAGTGGTGACAGGGGCACTGAAGCTTTCTTT,CASSGDRGTEAFF
TRBJ2-1,TRBV7-3,NA,TRBD2,TGTGCCAGCAGCTTAGCGGTTAGCGGGAGTTACAATGAGCAGTTCTTC,CASSLAVSGSYNEQFF
TRBJ1-2,TRBV7-2,NA,NA,TGTGCCAGCAGCCCGGACCTCCCCTATGGCTACACCTTC,CASSPDLPYGYTF
TRBJ1-5,TRBV1,NA,NA,TGCACCAGCAGCCTAGGGGACCATCAGCCCCAGCATTTT,CTSSLGDHQPQHF
TRBJ2-7,TRBV7-8,NA,NA,TGTGCCAGCAGCTCTATTGCCGACGAGCAGTACTTC,CASSSIADEQYF
TRBJ2-3,TRBV23-1,NA,TRBD2,TGCGCCACCGCTCCAACCGGGACTAACACAGATACGCAGTATTTT,CATAPTGTNTDTQYF
TRBJ2-3,TRBV5-1,NA,TRBD1,TGCGCCAGCTTACCGGGACAGCTTCGCACAGATACGCAGTATTTT,CASLPGQLRTDTQYF
TRBJ1-5,TRBV4-1,NA,NA,TGCGCCAGCAGTGTGGCCCACCGAGGCAATCAGCCCCAGCATTTT,CASSVAHRGNQPQHF
TRBJ1-2,TRBV19,once,TRBD1,TGTGCCAGTAGTGGGACAGGGGCGAACTATGGCTACACCTTC,CASSGTGANYGYTF
TRBJ2-2,TRBV9,NA,TRBD2,TGTGCCAGCAGCGTAGGGGTAGCGGGACCGAGTGGGGAGCTGTTTTTT,CASSVGVAGPSGELFF
TRBJ2-7,TRBV7-9,NA,NA,TGTGCCAGCTCGGGACCGAGGCTCTACGAGCAGTACTTC,CASSGPRLYEQYF